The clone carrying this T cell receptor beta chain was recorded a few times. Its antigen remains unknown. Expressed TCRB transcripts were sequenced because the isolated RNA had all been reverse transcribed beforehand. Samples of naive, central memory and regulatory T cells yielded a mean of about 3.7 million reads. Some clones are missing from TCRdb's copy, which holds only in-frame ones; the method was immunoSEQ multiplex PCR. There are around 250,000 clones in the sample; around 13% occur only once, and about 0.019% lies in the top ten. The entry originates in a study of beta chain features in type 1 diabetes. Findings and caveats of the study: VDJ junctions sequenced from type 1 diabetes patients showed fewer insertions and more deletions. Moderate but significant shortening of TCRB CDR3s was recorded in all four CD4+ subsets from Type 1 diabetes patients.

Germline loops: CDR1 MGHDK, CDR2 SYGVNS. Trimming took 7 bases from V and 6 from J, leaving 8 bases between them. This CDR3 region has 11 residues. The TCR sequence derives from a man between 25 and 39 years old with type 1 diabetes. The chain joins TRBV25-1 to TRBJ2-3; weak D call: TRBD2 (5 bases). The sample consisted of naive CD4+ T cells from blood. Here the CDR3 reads CASIRGDTQYF. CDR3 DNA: TGTGCCAGCATCCGGGGTGATACGCAGTATTTT.